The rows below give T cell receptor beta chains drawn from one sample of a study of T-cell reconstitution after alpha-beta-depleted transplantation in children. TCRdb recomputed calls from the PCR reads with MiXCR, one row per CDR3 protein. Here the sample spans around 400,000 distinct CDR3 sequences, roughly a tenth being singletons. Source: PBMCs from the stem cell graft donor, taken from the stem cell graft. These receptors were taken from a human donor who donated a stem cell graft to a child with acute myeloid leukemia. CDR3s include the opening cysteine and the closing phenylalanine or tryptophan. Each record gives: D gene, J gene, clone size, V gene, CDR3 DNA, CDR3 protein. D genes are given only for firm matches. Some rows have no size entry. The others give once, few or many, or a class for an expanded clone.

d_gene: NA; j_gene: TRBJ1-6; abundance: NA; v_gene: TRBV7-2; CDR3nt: TGTGCCAGCAGCAACCGGGACTTACCTTTTTCACCCCTCCACTTT; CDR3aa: CASSNRDLPFSPLHF
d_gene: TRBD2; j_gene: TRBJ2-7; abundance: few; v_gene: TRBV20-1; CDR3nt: TGCAGTGCTAGCCCCCTCAGGACTAGCGGACCCTACGAGCAGTACTTC; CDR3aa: CSASPLRTSGPYEQYF
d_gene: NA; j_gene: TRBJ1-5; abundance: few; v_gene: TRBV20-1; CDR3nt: TGCAGTGCTAGAGAAACTTCGGACGGCAATCAGCCCCAGCATTTT; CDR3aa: CSARETSDGNQPQHF
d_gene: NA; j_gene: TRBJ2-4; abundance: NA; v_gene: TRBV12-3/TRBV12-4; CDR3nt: TGTGCCAGCAGTTCCGGAATGGACTACCTAGCCAAAAACATTCAGTACTTC; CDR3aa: CASSSGMDYLAKNIQYF
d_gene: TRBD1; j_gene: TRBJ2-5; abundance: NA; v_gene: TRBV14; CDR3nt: TGTGCCAGCAGCCAAGATGCAGGGGGCTTGGAGACCCAGTACTTC; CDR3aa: CASSQDAGGLETQYF
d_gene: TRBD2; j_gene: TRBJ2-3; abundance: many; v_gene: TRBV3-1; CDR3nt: TGTGCCAGCAGCCAATCTACCCCACTAGCGGGCACAGATACGCAGTATTTT; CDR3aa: CASSQSTPLAGTDTQYF
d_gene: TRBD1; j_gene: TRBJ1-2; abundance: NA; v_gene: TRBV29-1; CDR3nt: TGCAGCGTTGGGACAGGGGATGGCTACACCTTC; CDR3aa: CSVGTGDGYTF
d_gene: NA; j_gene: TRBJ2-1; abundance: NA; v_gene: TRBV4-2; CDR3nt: TGTGCCAGCAGCCAAGAAGGCGGGGATGAGCAGTTCTTC; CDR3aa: CASSQEGGDEQFF
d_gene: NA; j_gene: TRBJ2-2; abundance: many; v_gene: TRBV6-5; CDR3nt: TGTGCCAGCAGTTACTTCGCCCAGGGTACTGGGGAGCTGTTTTTT; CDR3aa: CASSYFAQGTGELFF
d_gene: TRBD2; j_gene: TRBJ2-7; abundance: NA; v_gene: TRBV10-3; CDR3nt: TGTGCCATCAGTTTCCAAGCGGGATCCCCCTACGAGCAGTACTTC; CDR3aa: CAISFQAGSPYEQYF
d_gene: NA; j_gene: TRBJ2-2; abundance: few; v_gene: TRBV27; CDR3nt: TGTGCCAGCAGTTTAATTCGGCCCACGGGTACCGGGGAGCTGTTTTTT; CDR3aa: CASSLIRPTGTGELFF
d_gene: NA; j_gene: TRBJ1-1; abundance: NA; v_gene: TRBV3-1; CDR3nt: TGTGCCAGCAGCCAATTGGACAGCAACACTGAAGCTTTCTTT; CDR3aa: CASSQLDSNTEAFF
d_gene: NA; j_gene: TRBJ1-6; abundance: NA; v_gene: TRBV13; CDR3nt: TGTGCCAGCAGCTTAGCCCACTGGGGCGGTGGGTCCCTCCACTTT; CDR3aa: CASSLAHWGGGSLHF
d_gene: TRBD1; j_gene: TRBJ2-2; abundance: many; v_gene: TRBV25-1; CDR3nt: TGTGCCAGCAGTGAATCCGTCGGACAGGGGGTTAACACCGGGGAGCTGTTTTTT; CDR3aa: CASSESVGQGVNTGELFF
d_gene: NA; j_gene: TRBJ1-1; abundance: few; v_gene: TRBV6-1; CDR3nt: TGTGCCAGCAGTCCCCAAGGCCAGGGCACTGAAGCTTTCTTT; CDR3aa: CASSPQGQGTEAFF
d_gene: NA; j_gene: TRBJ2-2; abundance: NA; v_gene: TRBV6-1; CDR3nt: TGTGCCAGCAGTACCCAAGGACAGTCCGGGGAGCTGTTTTTT; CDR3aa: CASSTQGQSGELFF
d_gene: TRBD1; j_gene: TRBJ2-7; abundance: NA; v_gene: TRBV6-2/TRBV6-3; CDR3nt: TGTGCCAGCACTTCCGGCGGACAGGGCGGGAACGAGCAGTACTTC; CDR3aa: CASTSGGQGGNEQYF
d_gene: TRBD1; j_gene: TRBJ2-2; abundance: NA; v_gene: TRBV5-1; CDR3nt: TGCGCCAGCAGCTTCGAGGGGGCCTCCGGGGAGCTGTTTTTT; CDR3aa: CASSFEGASGELFF
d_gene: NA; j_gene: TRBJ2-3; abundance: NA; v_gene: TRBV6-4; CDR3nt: TGTGCCAGCTCAACGGGGGCAAGCGTTGTCACAGATACGCAGTATTTT; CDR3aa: CASSTGASVVTDTQYF
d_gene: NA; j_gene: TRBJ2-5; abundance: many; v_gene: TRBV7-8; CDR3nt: TGTGCCAGCAGCTTTAGGGGGTCACAGACCCAGTACTTC; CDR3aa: CASSFRGSQTQYF
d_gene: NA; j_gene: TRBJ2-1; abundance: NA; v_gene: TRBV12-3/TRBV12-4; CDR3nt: TGTGCCAGCAGTTTAAATTTGGGGAGGTTTGAGCAGTTCTTC; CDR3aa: CASSLNLGRFEQFF
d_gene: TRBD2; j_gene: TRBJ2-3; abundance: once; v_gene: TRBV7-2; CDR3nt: TGTGCCAGCAGCCGGGGGGGGGACTCGGGTACGCAGTATTTT; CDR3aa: CASSRGGDSGTQYF
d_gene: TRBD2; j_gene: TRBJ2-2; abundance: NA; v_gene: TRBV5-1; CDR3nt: TGCGCCAGCAGCTTTGGGACTAGCGGGATATCCGGGGAGCTGTTTTTT; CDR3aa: CASSFGTSGISGELFF
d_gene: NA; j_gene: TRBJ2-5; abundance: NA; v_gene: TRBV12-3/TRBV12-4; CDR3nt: TGTGCCAGCAGGGAGCCACAAATATCGGCCCAGTACTTC; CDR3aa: CASREPQISAQYF
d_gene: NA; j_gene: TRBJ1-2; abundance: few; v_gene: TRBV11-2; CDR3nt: TGTGCCAGCAGTAGAGAGATGAGGGGCGACTATGGCTACACCTTC; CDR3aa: CASSREMRGDYGYTF
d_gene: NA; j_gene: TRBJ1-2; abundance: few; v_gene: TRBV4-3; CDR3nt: TGCGCCAGCAGCCAATATTGGGTGCCGCGGGGCTACACCTTC; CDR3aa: CASSQYWVPRGYTF
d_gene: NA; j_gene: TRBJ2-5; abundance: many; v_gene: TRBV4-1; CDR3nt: TGCGCCAGCAGCCCCTTGAAAGTGGGGGACCAAGAGACCCAGTACTTC; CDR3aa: CASSPLKVGDQETQYF
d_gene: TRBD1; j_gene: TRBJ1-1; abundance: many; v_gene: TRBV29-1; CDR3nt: TGCAGCGCGGGACAGGCCCTTGGGAACACTGAAGCTTTCTTT; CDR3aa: CSAGQALGNTEAFF
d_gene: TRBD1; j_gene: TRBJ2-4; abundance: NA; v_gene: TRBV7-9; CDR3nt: TGTGCCAGCAGCCTAGGGACAGCTCGCGCTCAGTACTTC; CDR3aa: CASSLGTARAQYF
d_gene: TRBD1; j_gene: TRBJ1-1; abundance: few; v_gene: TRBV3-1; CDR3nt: TGTGCCAGCAGCCAAGGGGCAGGGGGGAACACTGAAGCTTTCTTT; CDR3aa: CASSQGAGGNTEAFF
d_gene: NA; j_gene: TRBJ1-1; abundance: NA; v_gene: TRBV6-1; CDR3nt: TGTGCCAGCAGTGACAGTATGAACACTGAAGCTTTCTTT; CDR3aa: CASSDSMNTEAFF
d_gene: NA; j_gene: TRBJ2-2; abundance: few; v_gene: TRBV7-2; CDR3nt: TGTGCCAGCACAAGCAGGAAATACACCGGGGAGCTGTTTTTT; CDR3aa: CASTSRKYTGELFF
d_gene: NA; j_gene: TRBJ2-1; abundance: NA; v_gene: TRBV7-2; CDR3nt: TGTGCCAGCAGCCCGTCGTACAGGGTCTACAATGAGCAGTTCTTC; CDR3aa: CASSPSYRVYNEQFF
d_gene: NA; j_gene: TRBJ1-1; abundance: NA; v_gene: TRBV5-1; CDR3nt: TGCGCCAGCGGGGGGGGAGAAATGATGTCTGAAGCTTTCTTT; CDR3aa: CASGGGEMMSEAFF
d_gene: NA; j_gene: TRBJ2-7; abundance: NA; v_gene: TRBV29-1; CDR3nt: TGCAGCGTTGACGGGTCAGGCGCGGGTTACGAGCAGTACTTC; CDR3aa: CSVDGSGAGYEQYF
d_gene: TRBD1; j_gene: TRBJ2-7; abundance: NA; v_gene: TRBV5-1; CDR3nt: TGCGCCAGCAGCTACTATCCGGGACAGGGGTCCCACGAGCAGTACTTC; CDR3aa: CASSYYPGQGSHEQYF
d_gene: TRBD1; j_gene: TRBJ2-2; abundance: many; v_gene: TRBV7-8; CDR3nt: TGTGCCAGCAGTTTGTCCGGGACAGTGGGCACCGGGGAGCTGTTTTTT; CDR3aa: CASSLSGTVGTGELFF
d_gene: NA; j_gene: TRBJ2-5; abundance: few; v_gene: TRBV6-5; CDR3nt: TGTGCCAGCAGTTACTCGGGCAGGTACCAAGAGACCCAGTACTTC; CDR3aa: CASSYSGRYQETQYF
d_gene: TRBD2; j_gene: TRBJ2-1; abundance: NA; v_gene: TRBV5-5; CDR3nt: TGTGCCAGCAGCTTGATGGGGACTAGCGGAAATGAGCAGTTCTTC; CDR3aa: CASSLMGTSGNEQFF
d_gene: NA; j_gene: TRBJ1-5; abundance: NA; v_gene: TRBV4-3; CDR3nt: TGCGCCAGCAGCCAAGATCGGTGGGTTGAGGGGTGTGGGCAGCCCCAGCATTTT; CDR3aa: CASSQDRWVEGCGQPQHF
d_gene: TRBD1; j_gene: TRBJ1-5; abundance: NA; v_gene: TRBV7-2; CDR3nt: TGTGCCAGCAGCTGGACAGGGGACAATCAGCCCCAGCATTTT; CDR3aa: CASSWTGDNQPQHF
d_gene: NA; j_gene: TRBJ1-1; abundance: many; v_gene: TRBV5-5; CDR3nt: TGTGCCAGCAGCCGCCACCAGAACACTGAAGCTTTCTTT; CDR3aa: CASSRHQNTEAFF
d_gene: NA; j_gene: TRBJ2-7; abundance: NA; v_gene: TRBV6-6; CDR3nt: TGTGCCAGCAGTCCCGACCTGCACGAGCAGTACTTC; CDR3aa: CASSPDLHEQYF
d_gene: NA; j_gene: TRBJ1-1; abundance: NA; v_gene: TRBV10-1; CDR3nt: TGCGCCAGCAGTGAGGCAGGACCGAACACTGAAGCTTTCTTT; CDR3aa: CASSEAGPNTEAFF
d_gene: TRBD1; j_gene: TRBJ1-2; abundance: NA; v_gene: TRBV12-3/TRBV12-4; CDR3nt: TGTGCCAGCAGTTTAGAGGTTACAGGGGGAGTCCGCTACACCTTC; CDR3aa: CASSLEVTGGVRYTF
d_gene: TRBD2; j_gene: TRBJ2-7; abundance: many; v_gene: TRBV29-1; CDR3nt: TGCAGCGCTTCAGCGGGGTCCGTTTACGAGCAGTACTTC; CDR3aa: CSASAGSVYEQYF
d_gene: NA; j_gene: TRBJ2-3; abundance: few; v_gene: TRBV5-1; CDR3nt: TGCGCCAGCAGCCCGACTATGTGGACAGATACGCAGTATTTT; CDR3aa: CASSPTMWTDTQYF
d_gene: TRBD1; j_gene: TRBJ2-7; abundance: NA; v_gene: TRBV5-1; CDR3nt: TGCGCCAGCAGCTTAACGAGGACAGGGGGCTCGTACGAGCAGTACTTC; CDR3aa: CASSLTRTGGSYEQYF
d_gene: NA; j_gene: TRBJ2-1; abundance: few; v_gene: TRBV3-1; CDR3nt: TGTGCCAGCAGCTTCAGGGACGGCTACAATGAGCAGTTCTTC; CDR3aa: CASSFRDGYNEQFF
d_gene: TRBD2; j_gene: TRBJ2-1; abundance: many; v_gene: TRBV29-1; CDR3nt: TGCAGCGTTGAAGGCCACGGGACTAGCCTACGGAGTGAGCAGTTCTTC; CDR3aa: CSVEGHGTSLRSEQFF
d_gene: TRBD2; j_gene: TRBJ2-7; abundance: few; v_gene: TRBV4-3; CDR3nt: TGCGCCAGCAGCCCTTCAGGGACTAGCGGGAGCCGGGGAGTGGAGCAGTACTTC; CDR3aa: CASSPSGTSGSRGVEQYF
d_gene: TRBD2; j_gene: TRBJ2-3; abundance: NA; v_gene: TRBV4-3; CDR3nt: TGCGCCAGCAGCCAGTTCAGCGGGAGTAGGGCAGATACGCAGTATTTT; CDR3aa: CASSQFSGSRADTQYF